This T cell receptor (beta chain) was sequenced in a study of tumor and adjacent non-tumor tissue in lung cancer. Whole-study context: The cohort had around twelve adenocarcinoma, a couple of squamous cell and 1 small cell patients. Overall study findings and caveats: Tumor TCR diversity, when higher, was linked to shorter survival. In normal lung, the top 100 clones were significantly more dominant than in tumor.

Of note for this clonotype: Its specificity is not known.

TCRbeta libraries were built with three rounds of nested PCR, modified from ARM-PCR. TCRdb recomputed calls from the multiplex PCR reads with MiXCR, one row per CDR3 protein. The sample consists of around 200,000 distinct CDR3 sequences, around 70% of them appearing once. The template was RNA from unsorted bulk tissue. The source is a man between 60 and 75 years old with non-small cell lung cancer. The sequenced sample consisted of lung tumor tissue.

CDR3 loop: CASLISGSSYEQYF. CDR3 in DNA: TGTGCCAGTCTAATTAGCGGGAGTAGCTACGAGCAGTACTTC. The rearrangement uses TRBV6-2 or TRBV6-3 and TRBJ2-7, with 9 bases aligning to TRBD2. This CDR3 spans 14 amino acids. Looked up from germline, CDR1 is MNHEY and CDR2 is SVGEGT. Unmatched junction bases numbered 9, after V lost 9 bases and J lost 3 bases.